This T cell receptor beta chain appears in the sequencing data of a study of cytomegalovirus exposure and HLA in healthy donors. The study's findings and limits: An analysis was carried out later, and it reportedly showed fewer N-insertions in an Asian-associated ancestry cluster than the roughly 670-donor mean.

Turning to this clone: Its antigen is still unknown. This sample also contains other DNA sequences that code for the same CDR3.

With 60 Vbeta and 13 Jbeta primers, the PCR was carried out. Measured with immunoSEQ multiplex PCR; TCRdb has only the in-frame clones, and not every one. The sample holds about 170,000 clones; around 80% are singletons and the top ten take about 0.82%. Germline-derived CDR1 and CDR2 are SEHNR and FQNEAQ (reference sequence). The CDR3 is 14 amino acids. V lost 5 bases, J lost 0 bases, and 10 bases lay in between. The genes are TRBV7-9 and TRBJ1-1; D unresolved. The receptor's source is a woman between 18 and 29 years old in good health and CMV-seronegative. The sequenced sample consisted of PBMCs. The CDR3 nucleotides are TGTGCCAGCAGCCCGGGAGTTATGAACACTGAAGCTTTCTTT. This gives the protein CASSPGVMNTEAFF. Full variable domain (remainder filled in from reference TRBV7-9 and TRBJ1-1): DTGVSQNPRHKITKRGQNVTFRCDPISEHNRLYWYRQTLGQGPEFLTYFQNEAQLEKSRLLSDRFSAERPKGSFSTLEIQRTEQGDSAMYLCASSPGVMNTEAFFGQGTRLTVV.